This T cell receptor (beta chain) was observed in a study of T cell responses to AZD1222 COVID-19 vaccine. With respect to this clone: Its specificity is not known.

Data came from immunoSEQ multiplex PCR; TCRdb stores just in-frame clones and leaves some out. The sample lists 200,000 or so clones; about 94% were seen once. Second-dose intervals near 4 or 12 weeks were combined. Points from the study as a whole: Donors in the cohort were predominantly white British and more often female, and clonal diversity was possibly underestimated. Baseline antibody screening turned up just six or seven seropositive AZD1222 recipients. Nearly half of the spike-specific TCRs reportedly recognize variant regions that carry no mutations.

The CDR3 length is 15 residues. CDR1 and CDR2 from the germline V gene are KGHSH and LQKENI. V gave up 0 bases and J gave up 3 bases, with 11 bases separating them. The receptor was derived from an adult who received the AZD1222 COVID-19 vaccine. The J gene is TRBJ2-5, the V gene TRBV18, with D tentatively TRBD2 (6 bases). This specimen consisted of peripheral blood, obtained 28 days after the second AZD1222 dose. The CDR3 DNA sequence: TGTGCCAGCTCACCACCGTCCCTAGCGAAAGAGACCCAGTACTTC. The encoded protein is CASSPPSLAKETQYF.